This TCR beta chain was found in a study of cytomegalovirus exposure and HLA in healthy donors. Study as a whole: A later analysis reported the same platform for the 110 or so validation repertoires and the approximately 670 first-cohort repertoires.

Donors were drawn from the approximately 130-subject validation cohort, separate from the approximately 620-subject first cohort. This CDR3 spans 19 amino acids. Germline CDR1 and CDR2: MNHEY and SMNVEV (reference sequence). V lost 3 bases, J lost 0 bases, and 13 bases stayed unmatched. TCRdb's copy holds only in-frame clones and misses some; the assay was immunoSEQ multiplex PCR. The sample yields 85,000 to 90,000 clones, 95% to 98% seen once. J is TRBJ2-3 and V is TRBV27, with 9 bases fitting TRBD2. The receptor was isolated from a man between 18 and 35 years old in good health and CMV-seronegative. Input material: PBMCs. The CDR3 protein is CASSFVSPLLAGSTDTQYF. DNA for the CDR3: TGTGCCAGCAGTTTTGTATCTCCCTTGCTAGCGGGGAGCACAGATACGCAGTATTTT.